Listed here are 14 T cell receptor beta chains from one sample, sequenced in a study of cytomegalovirus exposure and HLA in healthy donors. Primers for the PCR totalled 60 Vbeta and 13 Jbeta. Repertoires were generated with immunoSEQ multiplex PCR, while TCRdb's copy carries only in-frame clones and drops some. This table has 120,000 or so clones, 78% appearing once. Sequences were obtained from PBMCs. The receptors stem from a woman in her 40s in good health and CMV-seronegative.

This clone has more than one count but fewer than ten. The V gene is TRBV19, the J gene TRBJ1-1; possible D gene TRBD1, 5 bases. Looked up from germline, CDR1 is LNHDA and CDR2 is SQIVND (reference sequence). V dropped 9 bases and J dropped 4 bases, with 30 bases sitting between them. The CDR3 runs 18 residues. The CDR3 DNA sequence: TGTGCCAGCTCACAGACAGTAATCCTGCCGGGCAGGACCACTGAAGCTTTCTTT. Its translation is CASSQTVILPGRTTEAFF.

The rearrangement links TRBV7-9 to TRBJ1-3; D uncertain. The V gene's germline CDR1 is SEHNR and CDR2 FQNEAQ (reference sequence). V was clipped by 5 bases and J by 4 bases, with 9 bases between them. The CDR3 has 13 amino acids. CDR3 bases: TGTGCCAGCAGCCCGTTTTTGGGAAACACCATATATTTT. Protein sequence: CASSPFLGNTIYF.

There are a few counts of this clone. The chain links TRBV28 to TRBJ1-2; 10 positions match TRBD1. CDR1 is MDHEN and CDR2 is SYDVKM in the germline V gene. The junction had 15 bases not matched to a gene; V was cut back by 6 bases and J by 8 bases. This CDR3 is built from 16 residues. The CDR3 coding sequence is TGTGCCAGCAGGCCGACAGGGGGCGCGGGGCCCGGGGGCTACACCTTC. Amino acids: CASRPTGGAGPGGYTF.

V usage is TRBV7-9 and J usage is TRBJ2-1; TRBD1 aligns across 9 bases. Germline CDR1 and CDR2: SEHNR and FQNEAQ (reference sequence). The CDR3 is 16 residues long. The V gene end was trimmed by 5 bases and the J gene end by 7 bases; junction bases not matched to a gene: 12. The CDR3 DNA reads as TGTGCCAGCAGCCCCTACCGGGACAGGGTGAAAAATGAGCAGTTCTTC. This sequence encodes CASSPYRDRVKNEQFF. Filled out from reference TRBV7-9 and TRBJ2-1, the complete variable domain reads DTGVSQNPRHKITKRGQNVTFRCDPISEHNRLYWYRQTLGQGPEFLTYFQNEAQLEKSRLLSDRFSAERPKGSFSTLEIQRTEQGDSAMYLCASSPYRDRVKNEQFFGPGTRLTVL.

V is TRBV6-5 and J is TRBJ1-2, with D hard to call. CDR1 is MNHEY and CDR2 is SVGAGI in the germline V gene. V lost 11 bases to trimming and J lost 7 bases, with 11 bases between them. The length of the CDR3 is 10 residues. In DNA, the CDR3 is TGTGCCTGTAGAGGGCTTGGCTACACCTTC. This sequence encodes CACRGLGYTF.

Written as DNA, the CDR3 is TGTGCCAGCAGTGAAGAGGGGAACTATGGCTACACCTTC. This codes for CASSEEGNYGYTF. V is TRBV2 and J is TRBJ1-2; TRBD1 is a possible D gene (5 bases). This CDR3 region has 13 residues. Trimming left V 1 base short and J 2 bases short, with 5 bases between. Germline values: CDR1 SNHLY, CDR2 FYNNEI.

The chain joins TRBV4-2 to TRBJ2-5, with D possibly matching TRBD1 (6 bases). V lost 1 base to trimming and J lost 1 base, with 16 bases between them. Germline CDR1 reads LGHNA; CDR2 reads YNFKEQ. The CDR3 length is 17 residues. The CDR3 here is CASSQGLTDSFQETQYF. The CDR3 DNA sequence: TGTGCCAGCAGCCAAGGGCTTACGGACAGCTTCCAAGAGACCCAGTACTTC.

This chain uses TRBV11-2 with TRBJ2-5; 7 nucleotides match TRBD2. Per the germline V gene, CDR1 is SGHAT and CDR2 is FQNNGV. V was clipped by 1 base and J by 1 base; unmatched bases: 3. The length of the CDR3 is 15 residues. CDR3 DNA sequence: TGTGCCAGCAGCTTAGCGCCTAGCGGCCAAGAGACCCAGTACTTC. This gives the protein CASSLAPSGQETQYF.

The V call is TRBV27, the J call TRBJ1-5; 10 bases align to TRBD1. The junction had 5 bases not matched to a gene; V was cut back by 3 bases and J by 6 bases. Looked up from germline, CDR1 is MNHEY and CDR2 is SMNVEV (reference sequence). This CDR3 is built from 15 residues. In DNA, the CDR3 is TGTGCCAGCAGTTTCGGAGGACAGGGGGGTCAGCCCCAGCATTTT. Its translation is CASSFGGQGGQPQHF.

This sequence joins TRBV11-3 and TRBJ2-7; 8 nucleotides match TRBD1. The CDR3 has 16 amino acids. Germline V gene data show CDR1 as SGHNT and CDR2 as YENEEA. Losses at the gene ends were 4 bases for V and 7 bases for J; bases not matched to a gene: 15. CDR3 DNA sequence: TGTGCCAGCAGCTCCCGACAGGGGCCACTGCCCGGAGAGCAGTACTTC. Residues: CASSSRQGPLPGEQYF.

This chain joins TRBV16 and TRBJ1-2; D not resolved. The CDR3 is 18 residues long. Trimming left V 4 bases short and J 2 bases short, with 23 bases between. Germline CDR1 reads KGHSY; CDR2 reads FQNENV. In DNA, the CDR3 is TGTGCCAGCAGCCCTGCGAGAGGATTAAAGTCCGAAAACTATGGCTACACCTTC. Translated, it gives CASSPARGLKSENYGYTF.

This chain links TRBV28 with TRBJ2-3, with D perhaps matching TRBD1 (5 bases). This CDR3 has 13 residues. Trimming left V 7 bases short and J 5 bases short, with 13 bases between. Germline V gene data show CDR1 as MDHEN and CDR2 as SYDVKM. The CDR3 loop reads CASTLMQGDTQYF. CDR3 in DNA: TGTGCCAGCACCCTTATGCAGGGAGATACGCAGTATTTT.

This rearrangement joins TRBV6-1 to TRBJ1-2; TRBD1 matches 7 bases. This CDR3 contains 11 residues. The germline V gene has CDR1 MNHNS and CDR2 SASEGT. V dropped 5 bases and J dropped 8; count of bases not matched to a gene: 2. The CDR3 DNA reads as TGTGCCAGCAGTCAGGGGGACGGCTACACCTTC. As protein: CASSQGDGYTF.

The genes are TRBV7-2 and TRBJ2-1; TRBD1 agrees at 7 bases. The CDR3 is 14 amino acids. The J segment lost 8 bases and the V segment lost 4 bases, leaving 8 bases of the junction unmatched. The germline CDR1 and CDR2 sequences are SGHTA and FQGNSA. CDR3 amino acids: CASSWQDRADEQFF. The CDR3 DNA is TGTGCCAGCAGCTGGCAAGACAGGGCCGATGAGCAGTTCTTC.